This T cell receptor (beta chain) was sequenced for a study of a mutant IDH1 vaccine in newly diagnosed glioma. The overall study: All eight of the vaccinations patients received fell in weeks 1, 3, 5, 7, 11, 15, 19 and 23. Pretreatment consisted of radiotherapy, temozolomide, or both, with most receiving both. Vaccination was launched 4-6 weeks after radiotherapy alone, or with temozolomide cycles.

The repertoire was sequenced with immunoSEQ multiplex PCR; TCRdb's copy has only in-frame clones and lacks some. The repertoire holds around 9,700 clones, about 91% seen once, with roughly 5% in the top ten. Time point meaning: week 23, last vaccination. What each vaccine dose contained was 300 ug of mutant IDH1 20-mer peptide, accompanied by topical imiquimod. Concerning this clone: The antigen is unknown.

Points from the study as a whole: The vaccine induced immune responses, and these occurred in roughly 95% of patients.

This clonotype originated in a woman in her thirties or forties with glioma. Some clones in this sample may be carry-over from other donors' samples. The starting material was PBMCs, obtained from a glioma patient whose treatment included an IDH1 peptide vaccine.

The CDR3 here is CASSLGAGAPVSSYNEQFF. The CDR3 nucleotides read TGTGCCAGCAGCTTAGGGGCGGGGGCCCCCGTCAGCTCCTACAATGAGCAGTTCTTC. The chain is built from TRBV7-8 and TRBJ2-1; a possible D gene is TRBD2 (7 bases). Trimming shortened V by 1 base and J by 0 bases, and 19 bases separated the two germline ends. The CDR3 spans 19 residues. Germline CDR1 is SGHVS and CDR2 is FQNEAQ.